A single T cell receptor beta chain is shown here with its context. The data derive from a study of cytomegalovirus exposure and HLA in healthy donors. CDR1 is SQVTM and CDR2 is ANQGSEA in the germline V gene. The CDR3 covers 14 residues. Trimming at V came to 5 bases and at J to 5 bases, leaving 10 bases not matched to a gene. The PCR was carried out with 60 Vbeta primers and 13 Jbeta primers. Assay used: immunoSEQ multiplex PCR; TCRdb lists only in-frame clones, some missing. The sample records 150,000 or so clones, 55% to 75% being singletons. J is TRBJ2-7 and V is TRBV29-1, with TRBD1 matching 9 bases. This sequence originates from a human donor in good health. Sequenced material: PBMCs. CDR3 protein: CSVPTGTGLHEQYF. The CDR3 DNA is TGCAGCGTTCCCACCGGGACAGGGCTCCACGAGCAGTACTTC.